This T cell receptor beta chain emerged from a study of spatial heterogeneity in lung cancer. Across the whole study: The library had UMIs, and each TCR and UMI pair averaged more than ten raw reads.

The study tagged each TCR cDNA molecule with a unique molecular identifier. MiXCR was run by TCRdb on the 5' RACE reads, yielding one entry per CDR3 protein. The table records about 1,700 distinct CDR3 sequences, about 18% of them present only once. Time point denoted: blood at routine non-recurrence follow-up after resection. This TCR came from a male donor with early-stage non-small cell lung cancer. The sample in question was PBMCs, obtained at follow-up.

The CDR3 sequence: CASSHRQIYEQYF. The CDR3 bases are TGTGCCAGCAGCCACCGACAGATTTACGAGCAGTACTTC. The chain links TRBV3-1 to TRBJ2-7; maybe TRBD1 (5 bases). The CDR3 runs 13 residues. V shed 3 bases and J shed 4 bases, with 10 bases lying between them. Germline V lookup: CDR1 LGHDT, CDR2 YNNKEL (reference sequence).